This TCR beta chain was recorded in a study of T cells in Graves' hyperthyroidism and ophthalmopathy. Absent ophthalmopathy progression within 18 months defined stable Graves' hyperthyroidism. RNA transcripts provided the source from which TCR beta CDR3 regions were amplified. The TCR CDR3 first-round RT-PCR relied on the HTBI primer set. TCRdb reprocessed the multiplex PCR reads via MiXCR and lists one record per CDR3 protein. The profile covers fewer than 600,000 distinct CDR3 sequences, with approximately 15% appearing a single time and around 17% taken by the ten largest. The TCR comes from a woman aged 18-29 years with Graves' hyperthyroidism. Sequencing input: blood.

Here the CDR3 reads CASSPRTSGWYF. CDR3 nucleotides: TGCGCCAGCAGCCCGCGGACTAGCGGCTGGTATTTT. The chain joins TRBV5-1 to TRBJ2-3; the match to TRBD2 covers 10 bases. CDR3 length equals 12 residues. The ends lost 4 bases at V and 14 bases at J; junction bases unmatched: 7. CDR1 is SGHRS, CDR2 YFSETQ, per germline.